Shown below are 18 T cell receptor beta chains from a single sample sequenced in a study of T cell responses to AZD1222 COVID-19 vaccine (dated by TCRdb to the early 2020s). The library relied on the immunoSEQ multiplex PCR assay. As stored in TCRdb, this immuneACCESS dataset retains in-frame rearrangements with V and J assigned. A fraction of the clones does not appear; measured against another copy, unresolved V genes explain less than half of the discrepancy, and the remainder lacks a known reason. The sample contains approximately 50,000 clones, around 85% of them found a single time. The ten largest account for roughly 19% of the sample. The time point label, read with the paper, signifies: baseline before first vaccination. The meaning of the sample's treatment or condition label: meningococcal conjugate vaccine given as trial control. The source was peripheral blood, collected on day 0 of MenACWY control vaccination. These receptors were taken from an adult in good health.

The chain couples TRBV19 to TRBJ1-5; 8 bases map to TRBD1. Trimming removed 5 bases from V and 1 base from J; junction bases left unmatched: 7. This CDR3 region has 16 residues. CDR1 is LNHDA and CDR2 is SQIVND in the germline V gene (reference sequence). CDR3 coding DNA: TGTGCCAGTAGTGAAAGACAGGGGCTGAGCAATCAGCCCCAGCATTTT. Protein sequence: CASSERQGLSNQPQHF.

This clone has just one count. V and J are TRBV18 and TRBJ1-1, with 9 positions matching TRBD1. This CDR3 is built from 16 residues. Looked up from germline, CDR1 is KGHSH and CDR2 is LQKENI. The junction had 10 bases not matched to a gene; V was cut back by 4 bases and J by 4 bases. The CDR3 region is CASSQNPQGARTEAFF. CDR3 in DNA: TGTGCCAGCTCACAAAACCCACAGGGGGCGCGCACTGAAGCTTTCTTT.

CDR3 DNA: TGTGCCAGCAGCCTGGGACTGAACCACTACAATGAGCAGTTCTTC. Translation gives CASSLGLNHYNEQFF. V is TRBV7-6 and J is TRBJ2-1, with D possibly being TRBD2 (6 bases). The CDR3 consists of 15 residues. Trimming took 5 bases from V and 3 from J, leaving 14 bases between them. Germline CDR1 reads SGHVS; CDR2 reads FNYEAQ.

The V gene is TRBV4-1, the J gene TRBJ2-1, with 11 bases that match TRBD2. In germline, CDR1 is MGHRA, CDR2 YSYEKL. V trimming: 0 bases; J trimming: 3 bases; junction bases outside the gene matches: 1. This CDR3 has 16 residues. CDR3 protein: CASSQDLAGGYNEQFF. The CDR3 bases are TGCGCCAGCAGCCAAGATCTAGCGGGGGGCTACAATGAGCAGTTCTTC.

The chain recombines TRBV5-8 with TRBJ1-1, with 9 positions matching TRBD1. The CDR3 loop spans 15 amino acids. Per germline, CDR1 SGHTS and CDR2 YDEGEE. The V and J ends lost 4 bases and 3 bases, in that order; junction bases with no gene match: 7. CDR3 amino acids: CASSTGQGSYTEAFF. The CDR3 DNA reads TGTGCCAGCAGCACGGGACAGGGTTCGTACACTGAAGCTTTCTTT.

The chain couples TRBV5-1 to TRBJ1-6; D gene unclear. Trimming took 4 bases from V and 8 from J, leaving 16 bases between them. This CDR3 has 15 residues. Germline CDR1 is SGHRS and CDR2 is YFSETQ. CDR3 protein: CASSDSPPPDSPLHF. In DNA, the CDR3 is TGCGCCAGCAGCGATTCACCCCCGCCAGATTCACCCCTCCACTTT.

The chain has TRBV7-2 and TRBJ2-2, with D possibly TRBD1 on 6 matching bases. Per the germline V gene, CDR1 is SGHTA and CDR2 is FQGNSA. The ends were cut back, 5 bases at V and 5 bases at J, with 18 bases in the middle. The CDR3 is 16 residues long. The CDR3 loop is CASSPRWGTNTGELFF. The CDR3 region has the DNA TGTGCCAGCAGCCCTCGTTGGGGGACAAATACCGGGGAGCTGTTTTTT.

This chain joins TRBV5-1 and TRBJ2-1; D is possibly TRBD2 (5 bases). The V gene lost 1 base and the J gene lost 4 bases, with 12 bases spanning the gap. The CDR3 contains 15 residues. Germline CDR1 is SGHRS and CDR2 is YFSETQ. The CDR3 loop reads CASSLRRAEYNEQFF. In nucleotides, the CDR3 is TGCGCCAGCAGCTTGCGGCGGGCCGAATACAATGAGCAGTTCTTC.

The V and J genes are TRBV27 and TRBJ2-7, with D perhaps being TRBD1 or TRBD2 (6 bases each). This CDR3 is built from 14 residues. The germline V and J ends were trimmed by 5 bases and 3 bases, with 14 bases remaining between them. CDR1 and CDR2 from the germline V gene are MNHEY and SMNVEV (reference sequence). The CDR3 region has the DNA TGTGCCAGCAGTAGGGCAGGGGAGGACTACGAGCAGTACTTC. Translated, it gives CASSRAGEDYEQYF.

This rearrangement joins TRBV6-5 to TRBJ1-6; 11 bases are shared with TRBD1. Trimming at V came to 6 bases and at J to 6 bases, leaving 1 base not matched to a gene. CDR1 MNHEY and CDR2 SVGAGI come from the germline V gene. The CDR3 totals 14 residues. The CDR3 nucleotides read TGTGCCAGCAGGGGACAGGGGGGTAATTCACCCCTCCACTTT. Translation gives CASRGQGGNSPLHF.

CDR3 region: CATSDSSGISYEQFF. The CDR3 DNA is TGTGCCACCAGTGATTCCAGCGGGATTAGCTATGAGCAGTTCTTC. This chain connects TRBV24-1 to TRBJ2-1; 7 bases agree with TRBD2. The CDR3 has 15 residues. J gave up 8 bases and V 2 bases, and 8 bases lay outside the gene matches. Germline V gene data show CDR1 as KGHDR and CDR2 as SFDVKD.

This chain uses TRBV7-9 with TRBJ1-5; 9 nucleotides match TRBD1. This CDR3 is 16 amino acids long. Looked up from germline, CDR1 is SEHNR and CDR2 is FQNEAQ (reference sequence). Trimming took 4 bases from V and 9 from J; bases not matched to a gene: 13. The CDR3 sequence: CASSSRTGASNAPQHF. In DNA, the CDR3 is TGTGCCAGCAGCTCCAGGACAGGGGCGAGCAATGCGCCCCAGCATTTT.

The gene calls are TRBV21-1 and TRBJ2-4; TRBD2, the D gene given by the table, was not confirmed from the DNA. TRBV21-1 is a known pseudogene. This CDR3 contains 17 residues. The CDR3 DNA is TGTGCCAGCGGAGGGATAAGAAGGGTCTTAGCCAAAAACATTCAGTACTTC. Translation: CASGGIRRVLAKNIQYF.

The chain is built from TRBV7-8 and TRBJ2-7; D gene unclear. CDR3 length: 11 residues. V was trimmed by 5 bases and J by 3 bases, leaving 5 bases between them. Per germline, CDR1 SGHVS and CDR2 FQNEAQ. The CDR3 protein is CASSDGYEQYF. The CDR3 coding sequence is TGTGCCAGCAGCGACGGCTACGAGCAGTACTTC.

CDR3 DNA sequence: TGCGCCAGCAGCCAAGATAGTACCCACAACAATGAGCAGTTCTTC. Protein product: CASSQDSTHNNEQFF. The chain employs TRBV4-3 and TRBJ2-1; no reliable D call. CDR1 and CDR2 (germline): LGHNA, YSLEER. The CDR3 is made up of 15 amino acids. V gave up 0 bases and J gave up 5 bases, with 11 bases separating them.

The V gene is TRBV28, the J gene TRBJ1-5; the D gene is possibly TRBD1 (5 bases). Germline lookup yields CDR1 MDHEN and CDR2 SYDVKM. The CDR3 consists of 16 residues. The ends were cut back, 6 bases at V and 0 bases at J, with 15 bases in the middle. CDR3 loop: CASRYTGSYSNQPQHF. The CDR3 nucleotides are TGTGCCAGCAGATATACAGGATCCTATAGCAATCAGCCCCAGCATTTT.

This clone was found once. J is TRBJ1-6 and V is TRBV7-2; TRBD1 matches 8 bases. CDR3 length: 17 amino acids. CDR1 is SGHTA, CDR2 FQGNSA, per germline. The ends lost 5 bases at V and 7 bases at J; junction bases unmatched: 13. CDR3 bases: TGTGCCAGCAGCCCCCAGCCCCCGGGACAGGTGAATTCACCCCTCCACTTT. Its protein product is CASSPQPPGQVNSPLHF.

There are a few counts of this clone. The chain carries TRBV6-4 and TRBJ2-2; D could derive from TRBD1 or TRBD2 (5 bases each). V lost 5 bases, J lost 4 bases, and 11 bases lay in between. This CDR3 has 14 amino acids. The germline V gene encodes CDR1 MRHNA and CDR2 SNTAGT. The CDR3 sequence is CASSSGSSTGELFF. The CDR3 coding sequence is TGTGCCAGCAGTTCAGGGAGCAGCACCGGGGAGCTGTTTTTT.